The sequence of this TCR beta chain was determined in a study of blood T cell repertoires in COVID-19. Overall study context: Sample material is recorded as cDNA or gDNA derived from T cells, B-cell-depleted T cells, or PBMCs.

In the source study's methods: Nucleated cell counts were estimated from reference gene primer amplification. Method: immunoSEQ multiplex PCR; TCRdb's copy keeps in-frame clones and lacks some. D and trimming were read from the DNA, whereas the V and J calls and clone size are those reported in that table. The sample shows about 120,000 clones, about 85% of them seen only once. The CDR3 spans 15 residues. Germline V gene data show CDR1 as SSHAT and CDR2 as FNYEAQ (reference sequence). Trimming removed 5 bases from V and 1 base from J, with 12 bases in between. Material: peripheral blood. V is TRBV7-7 and J is TRBJ1-3; the D is unclear. The clonotype originates from a man in his forties with acute or convalescent COVID-19. This CDR3 reads CASSPQTGSGNTIYF. The CDR3 DNA sequence: TGTGCCAGCAGCCCGCAGACGGGATCTGGAAACACCATATATTTT.